This entry lists 20 T cell receptor beta chains sequenced from one sample in a study of shared clonotypes between healthy human individuals. The table came from immunoSEQ multiplex PCR; TCRdb's copy has only in-frame clones and leaves some out. The data show over 1.5 million clones, 95% to 99% seen once. Sequenced sample: naive CD4+ T cells sorted from blood. Stated subset: CD45RA+ positively selected. The receptors were sampled from a man younger than 40 in good health.

The chain recombines TRBV9 with TRBJ1-4, with 9 bases lining up with TRBD1. The germline CDR1 and CDR2 sequences are SGDLS and YYNGEE. The CDR3 sequence is 16 residues long. After removal of 0 bases from V and 8 bases from J, the junction contained 8 bases not matched to a gene. The CDR3 DNA reads TGTGCCAGCAGCGTAGGAGGGACAGGGTCTGGAGAAAAACTGTTTTTT. Its translation: CASSVGGTGSGEKLFF.

This clone was found once. The rearrangement uses TRBV28 and TRBJ1-4, with D possibly matching TRBD1 (5 bases). The germline CDR1 and CDR2 sequences are MDHEN and SYDVKM. This CDR3 contains 13 residues. V lost 6 bases and J lost 6, with 11 bases in between. The DNA for the CDR3 is TGTGCCAGCAGCCAGGGAATATATGAAAAACTGTTTTTT. It is translated as CASSQGIYEKLFF.

The chain's CDR3 is CASSSRISSSYNEQFF. The CDR3 nucleotides read TGCGCCAGCAGCTCTCGGATTTCGAGCTCCTACAATGAGCAGTTCTTC. The rearrangement joins TRBV5-1 to TRBJ2-1; the D is unclear. The V and J ends lost 3 bases and 0 bases respectively, with 13 bases between them. CDR1 and CDR2 (germline): SGHRS, YFSETQ. This CDR3 region has 16 residues.

J is TRBJ2-7 and V is TRBV19; tentatively, D is TRBD1 or TRBD2 (5 bases each). Germline CDR1 and CDR2: LNHDA and SQIVND (reference sequence). The CDR3 runs 12 residues. V lost 7 bases to trimming and J lost 6 bases, with 13 bases between them. The chain's CDR3 is CASNHRGGEQYF. CDR3 DNA: TGTGCCAGTAATCACCGTGGGGGCGAGCAGTACTTC.

V is TRBV27 and J is TRBJ2-3, with 9 bases lining up with TRBD2. V shed 3 bases and J 6 bases; nucleotides not matched to a gene: 7. Germline-derived CDR1 and CDR2 are MNHEY and SMNVEV (reference sequence). There are 15 residues in the CDR3. CDR3 bases: TGTGCCAGCAGTTTTAGTCTAGCGGGAAGGGATACGCAGTATTTT. Its protein product is CASSFSLAGRDTQYF.

The V and J genes are TRBV5-1 and TRBJ2-4; the D is unclear. This CDR3 has 14 amino acids. With 0 bases removed from V and 6 bases from J, the gap between germline ends came to 10 bases. The germline CDR1 and CDR2 sequences are SGHRS and YFSETQ. CDR3 sequence reads: CASSLELDPNIQYF. CDR3 DNA: TGCGCCAGCAGCTTGGAGCTCGATCCAAACATTCAGTACTTC.

The CDR3 protein is CASHSDRGGGNQPQHF. The CDR3 nucleotides are TGTGCCAGCCACTCGGACAGGGGAGGAGGCAATCAGCCCCAGCATTTT. The chain joins TRBV28 to TRBJ1-5, with 9 nucleotides matching TRBD1. Germline V gene lookup returns CDR1 MDHEN and CDR2 SYDVKM. The V gene end was trimmed by 8 bases and the J gene end by 2 bases; junction bases not matched to a gene: 10. The CDR3 is 16 residues long.

V usage is TRBV4-2 and J usage is TRBJ2-1; D is undetermined. This CDR3 has 15 amino acids. Germline V gene data show CDR1 as LGHNA and CDR2 as YNFKEQ. V lost 1 base and J lost 5, with 12 bases in between. The CDR3 DNA sequence: TGTGCCAGCAGCCAAGGGATTCGGAGCGACAATGAGCAGTTCTTC. It encodes CASSQGIRSDNEQFF.

The chain uses TRBV9 and TRBJ1-5; tentative D call: TRBD1 (5 bases). The CDR3 sequence is 15 residues long. The germline CDR1 and CDR2 sequences are SGDLS and YYNGEE. V lost 4 bases and J lost 0, with 11 bases in between. The DNA for the CDR3 is TGTGCCAGCAGCTCCGGGGGGGGTAGCAATCAGCCCCAGCATTTT. Protein product: CASSSGGGSNQPQHF. The whole variable domain, remainder taken from reference TRBV9 and TRBJ1-5, is DSGVTQTPKHLITATGQRVTLRCSPRSGDLSVYWYQQSLDQGLQFLIQYYNGEERAKGNILERFSAQQFPDLHSELNLSSLELGDSALYFCASSSGGGSNQPQHFGDGTRLSIL.

The J gene is TRBJ1-4, the V gene TRBV7-9, with D possibly matching TRBD1 (6 bases). The CDR3 is 13 amino acids. Trimming left V 8 bases short and J 3 bases short, with 10 bases between. Germline assignment: CDR1 SEHNR and CDR2 FQNEAQ (reference sequence). CDR3 DNA: TGTGCCAGCGGATGGACAGCTAATGAAAAACTGTTTTTT. Its protein product is CASGWTANEKLFF.

The genes are TRBV7-9 and TRBJ1-5; D is possibly TRBD1 (5 bases). The CDR3 has 18 residues. The V end lost 5 bases, the J end lost 4 bases, and 24 bases lay between the germline ends. Germline CDR1 SEHNR, CDR2 FQNEAQ (reference sequence). The CDR3 region has the DNA TGTGCCAGCAGCCCAGGAGTGGGGGAGGAGAGAGGGAATCAGCCCCAGCATTTT. Protein: CASSPGVGEERGNQPQHF.

The rearrangement uses TRBV6-5 and TRBJ1-2; 7 bases agree with TRBD1. The CDR3 runs 14 residues. Looked up from germline, CDR1 is MNHEY and CDR2 is SVGAGI. Trimming removed 6 bases from V and 6 bases from J; junction bases left unmatched: 10. The DNA for the CDR3 is TGTGCCAGCAGCCCCGACAGGGAAGGCGATGGCTACACCTTC. Translating it yields CASSPDREGDGYTF.

The chain couples TRBV7-9 to TRBJ2-3, with D perhaps matching TRBD1 or TRBD2 (6 bases each). This CDR3 has 14 amino acids. Germline CDR1 is SEHNR and CDR2 is FQNEAQ (reference sequence). V was trimmed by 4 bases and J by 8 bases, leaving 16 bases between them. The CDR3 DNA reads as TGTGCCAGCAGCTACCTCACACAGGGAGGTACGCAGTATTTT. Translated: CASSYLTQGGTQYF. The whole variable domain, filled in from reference TRBV7-9 and TRBJ2-3, reads DTGVSQNPRHKITKRGQNVTFRCDPISEHNRLYWYRQTLGQGPEFLTYFQNEAQLEKSRLLSDRFSAERPKGSFSTLEIQRTEQGDSAMYLCASSYLTQGGTQYFGPGTRLTVL.

This clone was found once. J is TRBJ2-2 and V is TRBV2, with D hard to call. Trimming shortened V by 8 bases and J by 7 bases, and 11 bases separated the two germline ends. Per the germline V gene, CDR1 is SNHLY and CDR2 is FYNNEI. This CDR3 spans 12 amino acids. The CDR3 nucleotides are TGTGCCAGCTCGCGGACCCGCGGGGAGCTGTTTTTT. It yields the protein CASSRTRGELFF.

The CDR3 protein is CASSLPGGATEQFF. CDR3 DNA sequence: TGCGCCAGCAGCTTGCCGGGGGGGGCAACTGAGCAGTTCTTC. The rearrangement joins TRBV5-1 to TRBJ2-1; 8 nucleotides align to TRBD2. Per germline, CDR1 SGHRS and CDR2 YFSETQ. Trimming cost V 1 base and J 9 bases; bases outside gene matches: 6. The CDR3 contains 14 residues.

This clone was counted once. Other DNA sequences in the sample encode the same CDR3. The rearrangement uses TRBV5-1 and TRBJ2-2; no reliable D call. V gave up 5 bases and J gave up 1 base, with 3 bases separating them. This CDR3 has 12 residues. Germline V gene sequence: CDR1 SGHRS, CDR2 YFSETQ. DNA for the CDR3: TGCGCCAGCAGGAGGAACACCGGGGAGCTGTTTTTT. As protein: CASRRNTGELFF.

The chain combines TRBV4-2 with TRBJ1-5; the match to TRBD1 covers 8 bases. The V gene's germline CDR1 is LGHNA and CDR2 YNFKEQ. The CDR3 consists of 15 residues. Losses at the gene ends were 1 base for V and 7 bases for J; bases not matched to a gene: 6. The CDR3 coding sequence is TGTGCCAGCAGCCAAGGGCAGGGGGCCGGGCAGCCCCAGCATTTT. Its translation: CASSQGQGAGQPQHF.

The V call is TRBV18, the J call TRBJ2-7, with D possibly called TRBD1 or TRBD2 (5 bases each). CDR1 and CDR2 (germline): KGHSH, LQKENI. The V gene lost 3 bases and the J gene lost 2 bases, with 11 bases spanning the gap. CDR3 length equals 14 residues. The CDR3 DNA follows: TGTGCCAGCTCACCGGGGACCAACGCCTACGAGCAGTACTTC. The encoded protein is CASSPGTNAYEQYF.

The V call is TRBV7-9, the J call TRBJ1-1, with a weak D call TRBD1 (5 bases). This CDR3 contains 14 residues. Germline V gene sequence: CDR1 SEHNR, CDR2 FQNEAQ (reference sequence). V was clipped by 5 bases and J by 1 base, with 11 bases between them. CDR3 loop: CASSITDKNTEAFF. CDR3 bases: TGTGCCAGCAGCATCACGGACAAGAACACTGAAGCTTTCTTT.

This chain's CDR3 is CASSLSRDRVMAGELFF. DNA of the CDR3: TGTGCCAGCAGCTTAAGCCGGGACAGGGTAATGGCCGGGGAGCTGTTTTTT. V gene TRBV7-3 combines with J gene TRBJ2-2; 9 bases are a match to TRBD1. V was pared by 1 base and J by 6 bases, with 9 bases of the junction left unmatched. Looked up from germline, CDR1 is SGHTA and CDR2 is FQGTGA. The CDR3 is 17 amino acids.